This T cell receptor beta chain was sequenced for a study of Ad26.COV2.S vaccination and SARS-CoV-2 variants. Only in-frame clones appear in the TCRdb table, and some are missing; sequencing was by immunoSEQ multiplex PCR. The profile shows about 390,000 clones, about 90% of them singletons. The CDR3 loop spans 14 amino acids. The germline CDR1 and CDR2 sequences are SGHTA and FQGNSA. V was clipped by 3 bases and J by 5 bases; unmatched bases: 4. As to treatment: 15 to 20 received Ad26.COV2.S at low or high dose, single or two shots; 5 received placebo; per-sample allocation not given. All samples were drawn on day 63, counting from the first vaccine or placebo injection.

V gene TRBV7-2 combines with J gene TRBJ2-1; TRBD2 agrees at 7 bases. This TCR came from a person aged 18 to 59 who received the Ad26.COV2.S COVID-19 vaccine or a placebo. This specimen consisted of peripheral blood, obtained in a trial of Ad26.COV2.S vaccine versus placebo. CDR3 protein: CASSFGLADNEQFF. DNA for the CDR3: TGTGCCAGCAGCTTCGGGCTAGCGGACAATGAGCAGTTCTTC.